The T cell receptor (beta chain) described here comes from a study of beta chain features in type 1 diabetes. Points from the study as a whole: Patients' naive, central memory and Treg TCRB repertoires seemed closer to one another than those of healthy donors.

Per donor, one heparinised blood draw averaged roughly 110 mL. cDNA synthesis used the whole RNA isolate, giving expressed TCRB sequences. Only in-frame clones appear in the TCRdb table, and some are missing; sequencing was by immunoSEQ multiplex PCR. The table has 450,000 to 600,000 clones, over 25% seen once; the top ten hold more than 0.055%. Remarks on this clone: No antigen is known for it.

The CDR3 runs to 13 residues. Germline CDR1 is SEHNR and CDR2 is FQNEAQ (reference sequence). V was cut by 6 bases and J by 3 bases, with 12 bases left in between. This rearrangement joins TRBV7-9 to TRBJ2-7; the D call may be TRBD1 or TRBD2 (5 bases each). This receptor was taken from a man younger than 30 in good health. The sample was naive CD4+ T cells from blood. CDR3 residues: CASRGGDSYEQYF. CDR3 sequence (DNA): TGTGCCAGCAGAGGAGGCGACAGCTACGAGCAGTACTTC.